The TCR beta chain described here comes from a study of blood T cell repertoires in COVID-19. Study context: Material from acute and convalescent COVID-19 was sourced from the United States, Italy and Spain. From T cells, B-cell-depleted T cells, or PBMCs came the material, which was cDNA or gDNA.

Germline V gene data show CDR1 as MDHEN and CDR2 as SYDVKM. With 8 bases clipped from V and 9 bases from J, the junction kept 13 bases outside the gene matches. This CDR3 spans 13 amino acids. In the original workflow: Scientists estimated how many nucleated cells there were by amplifying reference gene primers. Clones were sequenced by immunoSEQ multiplex PCR, and TCRdb holds only the in-frame ones, with some missing. D and trimming come from the DNA, and the V and J calls and clone size come from that table. The sample comprises tens of thousands of clones, around 90% of which are singletons, and less than 7% rests with the top ten.

Sequenced: peripheral blood. This receptor was obtained from a woman aged 50 to 60 with acute or convalescent COVID-19. The chain joins TRBV28 to TRBJ2-7; the match to TRBD2 covers 7 bases. The CDR3 is CASVGGSRIGQYF. The CDR3 DNA sequence: TGTGCCAGCGTAGGCGGGAGTAGAATCGGGCAGTACTTC.